Included here is one T cell receptor (beta chain) sequence, with context. The target of this receptor is not known. Base qualities are not recorded, but no much larger clone differs from it by a single base. This record comes from a study of blood T cell repertoires in COVID-19 (TCRdb year 2020). For the study in its entirety: Samples covering the acute and convalescent phases of COVID-19 were provided by collaborators in the United States, Italy and Spain. Sample metadata almost always included a de-identified subject ID, COVID-19 status, age in years and sex. Subjects who had been exposed to COVID-19, were actively infected with it, or had recovered from it provided the deeply sampled blood TCRbeta repertoires that made up the dataset. The material from the prospective study consisted of cDNA or gDNA derived from T cells, B-cell-depleted T cells, or PBMCs. The samples were drawn from two sources: the first 160 participants of the ongoing ImmuneRACE study, and 1,000 to 1,500 subjects contributed by 6 global collaborators. Where available, HLA class I and class II types were taken from metadata supplied by the sample provider and were not determined by assay-based typing. The repertoires were released in a freely available public database intended as a resource for research on the immune response to SARS-CoV-2.

TCRbeta CDR3 regions were amplified from genomic DNA by means of the immunoSEQ Assay, a bias-controlled multiplex PCR. As for the original processing: The number of nucleated cells in each sample was estimated from the amplification of reference gene primers within the assay. To quantify the absolute abundance of each unique TCRbeta CDR3 rearrangement, sequence reads were collapsed and filtered. Productive Simpson clonality was computed per sample as the square root of Simpson's diversity index over productive rearrangements. The table was pulled from immuneACCESS by TCRdb, which kept in-frame rearrangements only. Such tables lose some clones; where checked, under half of the loss comes from unresolved V genes, and the rest has no known cause. V, J and clone size derive from that table, while D and trimming were established from the DNA sequence. Counted in this sample were 300,000 or so clones; around 90% of them appeared once. The ten largest clones capture 1.1% of the sample.

The paper as a whole reports these results and caveats: Clinical and demographic metadata were provided uncurated, with the amount varying by source and participant.

Spanning cysteine to phenylalanine, the CDR3 consists of 15 amino acids. Only CDR3 DNA remains: 45 bases, in frame from the first base. The junction shows trimming of 6 bases on V and 6 bases on J, plus 18 bases between the germline ends. As encoded in the germline V gene, CDR1 is MGHRA while CDR2 is YSYEKL. Participants in the prospective study were aged roughly 18 to 100 years, lived in about two dozen United States geographic areas, and enrolled through a virtual design. In the prospective study, cohorts were assigned on the basis of participant-reported clinical history obtained from a screening survey and a study questionnaire. Recovered participants in ImmuneRACE Cohort 3 were defined by two consecutive negative NP/OP PCR tests, clearance by a healthcare professional, or resolution of symptoms. Each participant in the prospective study had whole blood, serum and a nasopharyngeal or oropharyngeal swab collected by mobile phlebotomists. Participants in the prospective study had the option to provide additional blood draws and questionnaires over an approximately 2-month period. Before DNA extraction, prospective study blood samples were shipped either frozen or at room temperature.

This receptor was identified in a woman aged 30 to 39 who had recovered from COVID-19. Specimen: PBMCs or T cells enriched from blood (not recorded which). The chain employs TRBV4-1 and TRBJ2-1; possibly the D gene is TRBD1, per 5 matching bases. The sequenced DNA: TGCGCCAGCAGTACCGACAGAAACCTAGGCAATGAGCAGTTCTTC. This translates into CASSTDRNLGNEQFF.